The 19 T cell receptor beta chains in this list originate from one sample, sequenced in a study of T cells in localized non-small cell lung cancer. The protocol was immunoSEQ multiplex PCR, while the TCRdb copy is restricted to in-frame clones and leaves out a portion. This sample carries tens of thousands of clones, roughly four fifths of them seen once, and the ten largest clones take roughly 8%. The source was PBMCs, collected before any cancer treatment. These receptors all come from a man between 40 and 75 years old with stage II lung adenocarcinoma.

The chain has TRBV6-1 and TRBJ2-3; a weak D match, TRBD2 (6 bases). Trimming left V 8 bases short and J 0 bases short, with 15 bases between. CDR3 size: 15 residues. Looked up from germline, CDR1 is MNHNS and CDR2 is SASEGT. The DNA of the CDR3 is TGTGCCAGCGGGGGAGGACTCTGGAGCACAGATACGCAGTATTTT. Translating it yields CASGGGLWSTDTQYF.

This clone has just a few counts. CDR3 DNA sequence: TGCGCCAGCAGTGAGAGGGGCTACACCTTC. Its translation: CASSERGYTF. The rearrangement links TRBV10-1 to TRBJ1-2; D ambiguous. Germline CDR1 WNHNN, CDR2 SYGVQD (reference sequence). With 2 bases removed from V and 8 bases from J, the gap between germline ends came to 3 bases. The CDR3 spans 10 residues.

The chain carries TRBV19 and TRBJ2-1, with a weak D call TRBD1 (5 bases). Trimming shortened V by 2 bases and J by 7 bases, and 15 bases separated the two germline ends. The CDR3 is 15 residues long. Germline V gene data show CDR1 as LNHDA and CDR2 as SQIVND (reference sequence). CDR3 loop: CASSISEDISNEQFF. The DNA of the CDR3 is TGTGCCAGTAGTATAAGTGAGGACATTTCTAATGAGCAGTTCTTC.

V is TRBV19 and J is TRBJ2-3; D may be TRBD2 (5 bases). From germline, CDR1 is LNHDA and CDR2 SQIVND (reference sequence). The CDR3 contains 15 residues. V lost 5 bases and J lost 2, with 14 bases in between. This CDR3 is CASSQGLVHTDTQYF. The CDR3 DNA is TGTGCCAGTAGTCAAGGACTGGTGCACACAGATACGCAGTATTTT.

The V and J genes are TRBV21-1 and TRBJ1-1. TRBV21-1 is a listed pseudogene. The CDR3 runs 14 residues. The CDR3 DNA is TGTGCCAGCACCTCCTCGGAGATGAACACTGAAGCTTTCTTT. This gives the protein CASTSSEMNTEAFF.

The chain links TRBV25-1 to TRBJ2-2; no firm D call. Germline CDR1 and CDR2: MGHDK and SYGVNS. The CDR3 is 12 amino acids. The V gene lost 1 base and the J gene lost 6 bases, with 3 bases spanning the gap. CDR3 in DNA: TGTGCCAGCAGTGAATTAGCCGGGGAGCTGTTTTTT. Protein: CASSELAGELFF.

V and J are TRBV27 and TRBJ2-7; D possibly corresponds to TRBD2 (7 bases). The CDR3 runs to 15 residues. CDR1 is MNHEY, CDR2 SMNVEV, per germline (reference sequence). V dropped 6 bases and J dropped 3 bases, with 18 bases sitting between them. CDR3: CASSPSLGGVYEQYF. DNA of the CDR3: TGTGCCAGCAGCCCATCTCTAGGGGGGGTCTACGAGCAGTACTTC.

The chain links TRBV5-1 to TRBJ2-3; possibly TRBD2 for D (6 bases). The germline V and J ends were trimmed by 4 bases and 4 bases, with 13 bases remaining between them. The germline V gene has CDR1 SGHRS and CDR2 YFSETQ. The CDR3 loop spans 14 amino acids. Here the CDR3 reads CASSPGTFSDTQYF. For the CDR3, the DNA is TGCGCCAGCAGCCCCGGGACTTTTTCAGATACGCAGTATTTT.

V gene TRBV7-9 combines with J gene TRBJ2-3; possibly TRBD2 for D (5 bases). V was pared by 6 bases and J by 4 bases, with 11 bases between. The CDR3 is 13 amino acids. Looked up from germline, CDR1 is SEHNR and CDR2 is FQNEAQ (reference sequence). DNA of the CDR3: TGTGCCAGCAGTCTAGGACTTTCAGATACGCAGTATTTT. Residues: CASSLGLSDTQYF.

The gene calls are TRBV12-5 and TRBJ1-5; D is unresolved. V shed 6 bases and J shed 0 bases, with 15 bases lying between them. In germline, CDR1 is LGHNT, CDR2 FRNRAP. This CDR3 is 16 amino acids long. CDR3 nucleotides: TGTGCTAGTGGGGGGAGGACGGGCAATAGCAATCAGCCCCAGCATTTT. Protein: CASGGRTGNSNQPQHF.

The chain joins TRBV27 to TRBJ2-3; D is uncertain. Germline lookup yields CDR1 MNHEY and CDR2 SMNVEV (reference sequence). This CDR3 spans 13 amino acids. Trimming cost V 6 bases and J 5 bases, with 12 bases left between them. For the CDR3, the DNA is TGTGCCAGCAGCACGACAAACAGAGATACGCAGTATTTT. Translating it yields CASSTTNRDTQYF.

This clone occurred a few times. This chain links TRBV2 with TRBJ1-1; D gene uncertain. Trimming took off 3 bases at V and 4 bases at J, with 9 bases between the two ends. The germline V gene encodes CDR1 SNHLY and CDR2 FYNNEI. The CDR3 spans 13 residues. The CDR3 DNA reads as TGTGCCAGCAGTGATGGCCGGGGCACTGAAGCTTTCTTT. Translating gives CASSDGRGTEAFF. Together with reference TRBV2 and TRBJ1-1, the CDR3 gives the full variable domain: EPEVTQTPSHQVTQMGQEVILRCVPISNHLYFYWYRQILGQKVEFLVSFYNNEISEKSEIFDDQFSVERPDGSNFTLKIRSTKLEDSAMYFCASSDGRGTEAFFGQGTRLTVV.

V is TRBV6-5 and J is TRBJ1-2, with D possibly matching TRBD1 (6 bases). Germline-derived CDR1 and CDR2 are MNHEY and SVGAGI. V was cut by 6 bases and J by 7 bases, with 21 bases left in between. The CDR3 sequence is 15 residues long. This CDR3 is CASSPVHDRTIGYTF. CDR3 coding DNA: TGTGCCAGCAGCCCGGTTCATGACAGGACTATTGGCTACACCTTC.

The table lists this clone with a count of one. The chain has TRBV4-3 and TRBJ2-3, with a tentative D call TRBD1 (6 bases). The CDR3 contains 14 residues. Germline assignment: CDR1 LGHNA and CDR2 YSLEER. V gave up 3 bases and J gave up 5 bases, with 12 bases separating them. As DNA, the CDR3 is TGCGCCAGCAGCCAGGACAGCTCTGGAGATACGCAGTATTTT. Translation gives CASSQDSSGDTQYF.

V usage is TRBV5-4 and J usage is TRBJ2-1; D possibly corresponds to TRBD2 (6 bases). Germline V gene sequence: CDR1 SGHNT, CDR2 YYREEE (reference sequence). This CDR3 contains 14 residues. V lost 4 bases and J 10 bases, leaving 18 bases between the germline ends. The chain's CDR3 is CASSGGLNMGEQFF. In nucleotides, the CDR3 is TGTGCCAGCAGCGGGGGACTTAACATGGGGGAGCAGTTCTTC.

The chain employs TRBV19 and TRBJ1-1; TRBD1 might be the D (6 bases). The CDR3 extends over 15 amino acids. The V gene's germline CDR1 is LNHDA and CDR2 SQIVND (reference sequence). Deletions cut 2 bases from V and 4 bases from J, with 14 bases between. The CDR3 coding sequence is TGTGCCAGTAGTATATCTAGGGGGAGGAGCACTGAAGCTTTCTTT. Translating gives CASSISRGRSTEAFF.

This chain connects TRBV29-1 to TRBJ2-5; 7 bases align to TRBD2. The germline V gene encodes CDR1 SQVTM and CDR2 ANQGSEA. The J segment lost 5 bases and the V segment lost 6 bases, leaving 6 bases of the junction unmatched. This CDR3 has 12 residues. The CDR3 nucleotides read TGCAGCGTACTGAGGGGAGGGGAGACCCAGTACTTC. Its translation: CSVLRGGETQYF.

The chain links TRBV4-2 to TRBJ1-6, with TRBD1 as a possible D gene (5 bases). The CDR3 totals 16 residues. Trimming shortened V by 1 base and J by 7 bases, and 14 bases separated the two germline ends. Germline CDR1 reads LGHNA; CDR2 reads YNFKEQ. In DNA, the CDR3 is TGTGCCAGCAGCCAAGTAACAGGCGGCAAGAATTCACCCCTCCACTTT. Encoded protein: CASSQVTGGKNSPLHF.

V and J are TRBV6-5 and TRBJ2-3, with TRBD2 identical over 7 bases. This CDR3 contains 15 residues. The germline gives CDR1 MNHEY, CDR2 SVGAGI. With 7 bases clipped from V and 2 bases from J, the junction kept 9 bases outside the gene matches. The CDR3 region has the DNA TGTGCCAGCACCCGGACTAGTCTGAACACAGATACGCAGTATTTT. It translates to CASTRTSLNTDTQYF.